These T cell receptor beta chains were read from a single sample in a study of sequential checkpoint blockade in melanoma. This table comes from immunoSEQ multiplex PCR, and its TCRdb copy is limited to in-frame clones, with some not included. The data contain roughly 30,000 clones, roughly 84% of them singletons. The specimen was CD8+ T cells sorted from blood (inferred from file names), collected from a patient given nivolumab and ipilimumab in sequence. Receptor source: a human donor with melanoma. Both conserved end residues are part of each CDR3. The order of the fields is D gene, V gene, J gene, clone size, CDR3 DNA, CDR3 protein. The D gene is left open where the match is weak. Rows give clone size only sometimes, using once, few, many, or a class for an expanded clone.

>TRBD1|TRBV6-1|TRBJ2-7|-
TGTGCCAGCAGTGAGGCAGGGGGTGGCCCCTACGAGCAGTACTTC
CASSEAGGGPYEQYF
>-|TRBV30|TRBJ2-3|-
TGTGCCTGGAGTCTGAGCACAGATACGCAGTATTTT
CAWSLSTDTQYF
>-|TRBV4-3|TRBJ2-5|-
TGCGCCAGCAGCCGGTTACTAGTGCCCCAAGAGACCCAGTACTTC
CASSRLLVPQETQYF
>TRBD1|TRBV15|TRBJ2-5|few
TGTGCCACCAGCAGAGATCTTGGACAGGGTTGGGGACTCCAAGAGACCCAGTACTTC
CATSRDLGQGWGLQETQYF
>-|TRBV18|TRBJ1-4|-
TGTGCCAGCTCACCCGAGCGACAGTCAACTAATGAAAAACTGTTTTTT
CASSPERQSTNEKLFF
>TRBD2|TRBV7-2|TRBJ2-3|-
TGTGCCAGCAGCTCTCTAGCGGGAGGGCAGAGAGCAGATACGCAGTATTTT
CASSSLAGGQRADTQYF
>-|TRBV6-1|TRBJ2-7|-
TGTGCCAGCAGCCCGGTGAGGAGCAACGAGCAGTACTTC
CASSPVRSNEQYF
>TRBD1|TRBV18|TRBJ1-2|-
TGTGCCAGCGTAAACGTCGTAGGACAGGACAACTATGGCTACACCTTC
CASVNVVGQDNYGYTF
>-|TRBV30|TRBJ1-2|once
TGTGCCTGGAGTGTGAAAGGACATAACTATGGCTACACCTTC
CAWSVKGHNYGYTF
>TRBD2|TRBV27|TRBJ2-1|-
TGTGCCAGCAGTGCCTTCTGGGCGGGAGCCTCCAATGAGCAGTTCTTC
CASSAFWAGASNEQFF
>-|TRBV4-3|TRBJ2-5|few
TGCGCCAGCAGCCAAGATCGGGAGGAGACCCAGTACTTC
CASSQDREETQYF
>TRBD1|TRBV7-8|TRBJ1-1|-
TGTGCCAGCAGCCGTCCGGGACAGGGAATAGGGGACACTGAAGCTTTCTTT
CASSRPGQGIGDTEAFF
>TRBD1|TRBV4-3|TRBJ1-4|-
TGCGCCAGCAGCCACCTGGGACAGCTGAATGAAAAACTGTTTTTT
CASSHLGQLNEKLFF
>-|TRBV9|TRBJ2-7|-
TGTGCCAGCAGCGTGGGGGGTTCCGCGTACGAGCAGTACTTC
CASSVGGSAYEQYF
>-|TRBV6-5|TRBJ2-7|-
TGTGCCAGCAGTTACATGGGCACGGCCTACGAGCAGTACTTC
CASSYMGTAYEQYF
>-|TRBV30|TRBJ1-2|-
TGTGCCTGGAGTGTAGGGGCTGAAGGCTACACCTTC
CAWSVGAEGYTF
>-|TRBV27|TRBJ2-3|-
TGTGCCAGCAGTTTTATCGTTCGGACAGATACGCAGTATTTT
CASSFIVRTDTQYF
>TRBD1|TRBV28|TRBJ2-7|-
TGTGCCAGCAGGGGGGGACAGGGATTGTGGGAGCAGTACTTC
CASRGGQGLWEQYF
>-|TRBV7-7|TRBJ1-1|-
TGTGCCAGCAGCTTACAAGAGGGCCTTGAAGCTTTCTTT
CASSLQEGLEAFF
>-|TRBV6-6|TRBJ1-1|few
TGTGCCAGCAGTTACTGGGAGGGGAAAATGAACACTGAAGCTTTCTTT
CASSYWEGKMNTEAFF
>TRBD1|TRBV7-9|TRBJ2-1|-
TGTGCCAGCAGCCGACGACAGGGTCGTAGCTCCTACAATGAGCAGTTCTTC
CASSRRQGRSSYNEQFF
>-|TRBV27|TRBJ2-3|-
TGTGCCAGCAGTTTCCTAGGGGGAGATACGCAGTATTTT
CASSFLGGDTQYF
>TRBD2|TRBV7-2|TRBJ2-1|-
TGTGCCAGCGCTCTCCCGCGGGGGGGCCCCTACAATGAGCAGTTCTTC
CASALPRGGPYNEQFF
>-|TRBV5-6|TRBJ1-2|once
TGTGCCAGCAGCTTTTGGGCTGAAGGGGAAAACTATGGCTACACCTTC
CASSFWAEGENYGYTF
>TRBD1|TRBV9|TRBJ1-4|-
TGTGCCAGCAGCCCGGGACAGGGGGACCAAAAACTGTTTTTT
CASSPGQGDQKLFF
>-|TRBV5-1|TRBJ2-1|-
TGCGCCAGCAGCTTGGTTAGCGGAGTTTACAATGAGCAGTTCTTC
CASSLVSGVYNEQFF
>-|TRBV4-1|TRBJ1-5|-
TGCGCCAGCAGCCAAGCCCTCCCACACGACAGGCTGGCTTGGGGCAATCAGCCCCAGCATTTT
CASSQALPHDRLAWGNQPQHF
>TRBD1|TRBV10-3|TRBJ2-1|few
TGTGCCATCAGTGACTCGCAGGGGGTCGTGGGTGAGCAGTTCTTC
CAISDSQGVVGEQFF
>-|TRBV15|TRBJ2-7|-
TGTGCCACCTCTGCAGGGGAAGTGGACGAGCAGTACTTC
CATSAGEVDEQYF
>-|TRBV19|TRBJ1-5|few
TGTGCCAGTAGTATACAACATAGCAATCAGCCCCAGCATTTT
CASSIQHSNQPQHF
>TRBD1|TRBV28|TRBJ1-4|-
TGTGCCAGCAGGTACAGGGGGCCGCGCACTAATGAAAAACTGTTTTTT
CASRYRGPRTNEKLFF
>TRBD1|TRBV25-1|TRBJ2-7|-
TGTGCCAGCAGTGCACCGGGACAGGGTGGCTACGAGCAGTACTTC
CASSAPGQGGYEQYF
>-|TRBV18|TRBJ2-2|-
TGTGCCAGCTCACCGGACAGTTCGAACACCGGGGAGCTGTTTTTT
CASSPDSSNTGELFF
>TRBD2|TRBV4-3|TRBJ2-3|-
TGCGCCAGCAGCCCGGGGGGGATCACAGATACGCAGTATTTT
CASSPGGITDTQYF
>-|TRBV4-1|TRBJ1-1|once
TGCGCCAGCAGCCCCATGGCCTCGGAGACTGAAGCTTTCTTT
CASSPMASETEAFF
>TRBD1|TRBV7-9|TRBJ2-7|few
TGTGCCAGCAGCGTTACAGGGGCCTACGAGCAGTACTTC
CASSVTGAYEQYF
>TRBD2|TRBV6-5|TRBJ2-7|-
TGTGCCAGCTCCTTTGGCGCGGGAGGCGCCTACGAGCAGTACTTC
CASSFGAGGAYEQYF
>-|TRBV5-1|TRBJ2-4|-
TGCGCCAGCAGCTTGGACGGGGTTGCCAAAAACATTCAGTACTTC
CASSLDGVAKNIQYF
>TRBD1|TRBV27|TRBJ1-2|-
TGTGCCAGCAGTTTATCGCTAGGGGCAGGGGGTGGCTACACCTTC
CASSLSLGAGGGYTF
>TRBD2|TRBV19|TRBJ2-1|-
TGTGCCAGTAGTCTCTTGACTAGCGGAATCCACAATGAGCAGTTCTTC
CASSLLTSGIHNEQFF
>TRBD1|TRBV5-6|TRBJ2-7|-
TGTGCCAGCAGCTCTGTGGGGACAGGGGCCTACGAGCAGTACTTC
CASSSVGTGAYEQYF
>TRBD1|TRBV10-2|TRBJ2-7|-
TGCGCCAGCAGTGAGGGACAGGGTATCCTATTAACGTACGAGCAGTACTTC
CASSEGQGILLTYEQYF
>-|TRBV19|TRBJ2-1|-
TGTGCCAGTAGTATTCAGAACAATGAGCAGTTCTTC
CASSIQNNEQFF
>-|TRBV9|TRBJ1-5|-
TGTGCCAGCAGCGTAGAGGGGTTAAGTAATCAGCCCCAGCATTTT
CASSVEGLSNQPQHF
>-|TRBV7-9|TRBJ2-7|-
TGTGCCAGCAGCTTAGGGGCCGAGCAGTACTTC
CASSLGAEQYF
>-|TRBV4-3|TRBJ2-7|-
TGCGCCAAGAAAGCAGAGGGCGGCTACGAGCAGTACTTC
CAKKAEGGYEQYF
>TRBD1|TRBV4-1|TRBJ1-4|-
TGCGCCAGCAGCCTACTACTGGACAGGGGGCGAGGTGAAAAACTGTTTTTT
CASSLLLDRGRGEKLFF
>TRBD1|TRBV7-9|TRBJ1-2|-
TGTGCCAGCAGCTTAAGGGGGCGTAACTATGGCTACACCTTC
CASSLRGRNYGYTF
>TRBD2|TRBV28|TRBJ2-3|-
TGTGCCAGCAGTTTAAACCCTAGCGGGATAGTAGATACGCAGTATTTT
CASSLNPSGIVDTQYF
>TRBD1|TRBV9|TRBJ1-1|-
TGTGCCAGCAGCGCCCCGGACAGGGAGACTGAAGCTTTCTTT
CASSAPDRETEAFF
>-|TRBV11-2|TRBJ1-5|-
TGTGCCAGCAGCTTACTCGGGGGCAATCAGCCCCAGCATTTT
CASSLLGGNQPQHF
>-|TRBV5-4|TRBJ2-1|once
TGTGCCAGCAGCTTGTTAGGCCGGGGTAGCTCCTACAATGAGCAGTTCTTC
CASSLLGRGSSYNEQFF
>-|TRBV5-4|TRBJ1-1|-
TGTGCCAGCAGCCCCTCTGCCGGACACGCCACTGAAGCTTTCTTT
CASSPSAGHATEAFF